Below, 6 T cell receptor beta chains from the same sample are listed, as sequenced in a study of technical replicates of blood from a handful of donors. The data were produced by immunoSEQ multiplex PCR, yet TCRdb's version contains in-frame clones alone and is incomplete. The sample records more than 60,000 clones, 85% to 95% being singletons. Source material: T cells isolated from PBMCs. The source is a human donor in good health.

The CDR3 sequence is CASSQGSGVMNEAFF. The CDR3 nucleotides are TGTGCCAGCAGTCAGGGTAGTGGGGTTATGAATGAAGCTTTCTTT. The genes are TRBV27 and TRBJ1-1, with D possibly matching TRBD1 (5 bases). The germline CDR1 and CDR2 sequences are MNHEY and SMNVEV (reference sequence). There are 15 residues in the CDR3. The V end lost 5 bases, the J end lost 7 bases, and 20 bases lay between the germline ends.

The rearrangement joins TRBV9 to TRBJ1-5; unclear D gene. Per the germline V gene, CDR1 is SGDLS and CDR2 is YYNGEE. The V end lost 3 bases, the J end lost 4 bases, and 8 bases lay between the germline ends. The CDR3 runs to 13 residues. The CDR3 protein is CASSADWNQPQHF. CDR3 DNA: TGTGCCAGCAGCGCGGACTGGAATCAGCCCCAGCATTTT.

The chain uses TRBV18 and TRBJ1-2; D remains unclear. The CDR3 is 15 amino acids. Germline assignment: CDR1 KGHSH and CDR2 LQKENI. Between the trimmed V and J ends, which lost 5 bases and 4 bases, there was a span of 17 bases. The CDR3 sequence is CASSDSQVNSYGYTF. The CDR3 DNA reads as TGTGCCAGCTCAGATAGCCAAGTAAATAGCTATGGCTACACCTTC.

V usage is TRBV20-1 and J usage is TRBJ2-3; D is uncertain. Trimming took 6 bases from V and 4 from J, leaving 8 bases between them. Germline V gene lookup returns CDR1 DFQATT and CDR2 SNEGSKA (reference sequence). CDR3 size: 11 residues. As DNA, the CDR3 is TGCAGTGCCCACCAGTCAGATACGCAGTATTTT. Translation gives CSAHQSDTQYF.

The chain has TRBV6-5 and TRBJ2-5; 7 nucleotides agree with TRBD1. V lost 6 bases, J lost 7 bases, and 8 bases stayed unmatched. Germline CDR1 is MNHEY and CDR2 is SVGAGI. The CDR3 is made up of 13 amino acids. The CDR3 here is CASSRQGSGTQYF. CDR3 bases: TGTGCCAGCAGCCGACAGGGCTCAGGGACCCAGTACTTC.

The genes are TRBV28 and TRBJ2-7; 8 nucleotides match TRBD1. The V and J ends lost 3 bases and 4 bases, in that order; junction bases with no gene match: 5. The CDR3 consists of 14 residues. The germline V gene encodes CDR1 MDHEN and CDR2 SYDVKM. The DNA for the CDR3 is TGTGCCAGCAGTTTCGGACAGGGCATGTACGAGCAGTACTTC. This codes for CASSFGQGMYEQYF. Filled out from reference TRBV28 and TRBJ2-7, the complete variable domain reads DVKVTQSSRYLVKRTGEKVFLECVQDMDHENMFWYRQDPGLGLRLIYFSYDVKMKEKGDIPEGYSVSREKKERFSLILESASTNQTSMYLCASSFGQGMYEQYFGPGTRLTVT.